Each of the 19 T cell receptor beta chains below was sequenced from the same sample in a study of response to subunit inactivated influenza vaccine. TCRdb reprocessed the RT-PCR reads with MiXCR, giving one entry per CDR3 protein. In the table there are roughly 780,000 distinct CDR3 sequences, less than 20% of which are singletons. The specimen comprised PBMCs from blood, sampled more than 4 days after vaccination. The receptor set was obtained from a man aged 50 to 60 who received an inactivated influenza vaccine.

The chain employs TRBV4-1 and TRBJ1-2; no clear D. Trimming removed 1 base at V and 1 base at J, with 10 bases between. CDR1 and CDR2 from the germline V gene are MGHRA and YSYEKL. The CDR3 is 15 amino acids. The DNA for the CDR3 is TGCGCCAGCAGCCAAGTCGCGACCATTAACTATGGCTACACCTTC. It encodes CASSQVATINYGYTF.

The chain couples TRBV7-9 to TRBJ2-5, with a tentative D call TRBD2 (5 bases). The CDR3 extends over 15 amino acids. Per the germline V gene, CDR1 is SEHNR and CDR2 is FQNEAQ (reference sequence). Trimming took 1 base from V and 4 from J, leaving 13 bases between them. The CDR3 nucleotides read TGTGCCAGCAGCTTAGATGGGTATCGGGGAGAGACCCAGTACTTC. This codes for CASSLDGYRGETQYF.

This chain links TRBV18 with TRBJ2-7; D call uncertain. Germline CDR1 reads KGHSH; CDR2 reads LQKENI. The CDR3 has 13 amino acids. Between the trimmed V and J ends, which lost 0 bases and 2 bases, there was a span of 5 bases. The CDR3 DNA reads TGTGCCAGCTCACCACCGGCCACCTACGAGCAGTACTTC. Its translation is CASSPPATYEQYF.

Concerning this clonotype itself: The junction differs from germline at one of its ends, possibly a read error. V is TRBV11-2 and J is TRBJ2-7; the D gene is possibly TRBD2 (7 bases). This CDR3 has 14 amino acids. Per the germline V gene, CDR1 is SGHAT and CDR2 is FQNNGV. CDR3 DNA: TGTGCCAGCAGAGCACCTGGGGGGGCAAACGAGCAGTCCTTC. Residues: CASRAPGGANEQSF.

CDR3 region: CTAGGLNTF. CDR3 nucleotides: TGCACCGCGGGGGGGCTGAACACCTTC. The J gene is TRBJ1-2, the V gene TRBV29-1, with a tentative D call TRBD1 (6 bases). The V gene's germline CDR1 is SQVTM and CDR2 ANQGSEA. The CDR3 consists of 9 residues.

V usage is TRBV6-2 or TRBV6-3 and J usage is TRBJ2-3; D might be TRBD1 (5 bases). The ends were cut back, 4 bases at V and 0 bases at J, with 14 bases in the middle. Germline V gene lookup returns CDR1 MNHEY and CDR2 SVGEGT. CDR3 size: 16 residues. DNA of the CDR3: TGTGCCAGCAGTTCCCCGTACAGGTACAGCACAGATACGCAGTATTTT. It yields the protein CASSSPYRYSTDTQYF.

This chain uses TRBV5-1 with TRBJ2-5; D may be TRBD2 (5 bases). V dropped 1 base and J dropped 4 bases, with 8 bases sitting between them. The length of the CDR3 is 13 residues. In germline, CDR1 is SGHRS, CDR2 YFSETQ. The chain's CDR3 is CASSLFAGETQYF. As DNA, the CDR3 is TGCGCCAGCAGCTTGTTCGCGGGAGAGACCCAGTACTTC.

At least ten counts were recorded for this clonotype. DNA of the CDR3: TGTGCCAGCAGCCTAAGACAGGGCGGCCAAGAGACCCAGTACTTC. Amino acids: CASSLRQGGQETQYF. The J gene is TRBJ2-5, the V gene TRBV11-2; 7 bases agree with TRBD1. There are 15 residues in the CDR3. In germline, CDR1 is SGHAT, CDR2 FQNNGV. V dropped 5 bases and J dropped 1; count of bases not matched to a gene: 7.

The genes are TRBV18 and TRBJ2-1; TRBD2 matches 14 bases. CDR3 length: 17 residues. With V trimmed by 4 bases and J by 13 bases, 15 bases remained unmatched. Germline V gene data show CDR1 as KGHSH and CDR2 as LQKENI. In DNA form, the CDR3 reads TGTGCCAGCTCACGGGAGCTAAAGACTAGCGGGGGGGCCTCCCAGTTCTTC. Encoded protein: CASSRELKTSGGASQFF.

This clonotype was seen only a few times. CDR3 sequence reads: CASSGYSNQPQHF. The CDR3 coding sequence is TGTGCCAGCAGTGGATATAGCAATCAGCCCCAGCATTTT. The chain joins TRBV12-3 or TRBV12-4 to TRBJ1-5; D is unresolved. The CDR3 covers 13 residues. V lost 5 bases to trimming and J lost 0 bases, with 5 bases between them.

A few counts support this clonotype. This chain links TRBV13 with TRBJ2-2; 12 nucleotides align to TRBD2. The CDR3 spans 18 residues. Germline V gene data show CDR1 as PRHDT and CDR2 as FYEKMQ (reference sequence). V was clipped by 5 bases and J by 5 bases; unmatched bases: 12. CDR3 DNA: TGTGCCAGCAGCCTTCGGACTAGCGGGGTCCCGGGGACCGGGGAGCTGTTTTTT. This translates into CASSLRTSGVPGTGELFF.

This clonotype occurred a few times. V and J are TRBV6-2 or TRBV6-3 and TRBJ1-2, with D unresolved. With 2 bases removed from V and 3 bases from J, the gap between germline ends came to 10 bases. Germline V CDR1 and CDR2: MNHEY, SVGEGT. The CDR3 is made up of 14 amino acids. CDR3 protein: CASSYRARDYGYTF. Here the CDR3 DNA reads TGTGCCAGCAGTTACAGGGCGAGAGACTATGGCTACACCTTC.

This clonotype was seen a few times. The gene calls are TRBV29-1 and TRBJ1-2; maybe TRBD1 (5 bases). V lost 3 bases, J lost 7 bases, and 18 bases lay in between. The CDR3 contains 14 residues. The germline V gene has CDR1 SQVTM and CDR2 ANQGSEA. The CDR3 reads CSVDYAQGYGGYTF. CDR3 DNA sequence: TGCAGCGTTGATTATGCTCAGGGATATGGTGGCTACACCTTC.

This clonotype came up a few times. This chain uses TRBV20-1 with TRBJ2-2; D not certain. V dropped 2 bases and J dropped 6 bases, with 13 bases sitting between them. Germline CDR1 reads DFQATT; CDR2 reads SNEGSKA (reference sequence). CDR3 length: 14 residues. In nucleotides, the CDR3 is TGCAGTGCTAGACTAAGGACCGGTGCCGGGGAGCTGTTTTTT. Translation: CSARLRTGAGELFF.

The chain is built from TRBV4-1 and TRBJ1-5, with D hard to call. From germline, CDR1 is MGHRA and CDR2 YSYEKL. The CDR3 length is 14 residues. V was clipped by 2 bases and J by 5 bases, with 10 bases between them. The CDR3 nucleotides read TGCGCCAGCAGCCAATCTTCGCGAGATCAGCCCCAGCATTTT. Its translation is CASSQSSRDQPQHF.

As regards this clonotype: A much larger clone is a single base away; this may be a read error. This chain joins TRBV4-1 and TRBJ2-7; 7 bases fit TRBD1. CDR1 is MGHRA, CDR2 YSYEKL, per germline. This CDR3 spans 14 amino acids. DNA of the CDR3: TGCGCCAGCATCCAAGGAACAGGGGCCTACGAGCAGTACTTC. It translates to CASIQGTGAYEQYF.

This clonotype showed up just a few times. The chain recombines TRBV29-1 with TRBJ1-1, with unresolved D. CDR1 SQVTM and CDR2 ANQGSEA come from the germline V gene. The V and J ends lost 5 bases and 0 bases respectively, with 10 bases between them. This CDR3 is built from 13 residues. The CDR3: CSVFDPLNTEAFF. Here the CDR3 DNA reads TGCAGCGTTTTTGACCCGCTGAACACTGAAGCTTTCTTT.

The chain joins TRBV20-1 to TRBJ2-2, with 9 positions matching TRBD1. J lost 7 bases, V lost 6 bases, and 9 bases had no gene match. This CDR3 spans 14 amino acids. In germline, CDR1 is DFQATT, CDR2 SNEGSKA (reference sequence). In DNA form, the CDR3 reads TGCAGTGCGTACGGGACAGGGTTCGGCGGGGAGCTGTTTTTT. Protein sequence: CSAYGTGFGGELFF.

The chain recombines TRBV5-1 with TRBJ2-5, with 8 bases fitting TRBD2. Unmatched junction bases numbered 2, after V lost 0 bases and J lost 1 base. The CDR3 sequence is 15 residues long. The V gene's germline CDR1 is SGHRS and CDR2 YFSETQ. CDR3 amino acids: CASSLVAGPQETQYF. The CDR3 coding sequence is TGCGCCAGCAGCTTGGTAGCGGGGCCCCAAGAGACCCAGTACTTC.